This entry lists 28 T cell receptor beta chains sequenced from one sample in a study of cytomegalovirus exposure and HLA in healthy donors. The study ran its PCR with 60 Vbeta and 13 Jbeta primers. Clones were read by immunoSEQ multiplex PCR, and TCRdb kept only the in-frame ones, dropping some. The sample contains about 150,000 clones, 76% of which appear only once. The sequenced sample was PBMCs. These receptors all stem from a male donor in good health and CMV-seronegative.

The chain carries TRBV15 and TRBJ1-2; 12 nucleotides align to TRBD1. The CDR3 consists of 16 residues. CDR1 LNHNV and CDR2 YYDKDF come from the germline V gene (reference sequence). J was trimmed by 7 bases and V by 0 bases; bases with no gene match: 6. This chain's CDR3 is CATSRDPGQGAFGYTF. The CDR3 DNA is TGTGCCACCAGCAGAGATCCGGGACAGGGGGCTTTTGGCTACACCTTC.

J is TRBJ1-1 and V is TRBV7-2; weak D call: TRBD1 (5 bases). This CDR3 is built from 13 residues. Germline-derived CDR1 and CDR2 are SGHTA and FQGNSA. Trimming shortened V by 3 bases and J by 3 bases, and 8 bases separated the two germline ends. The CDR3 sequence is CASSFGGDTEAFF. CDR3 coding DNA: TGTGCCAGCAGCTTCGGGGGGGACACTGAAGCTTTCTTT.

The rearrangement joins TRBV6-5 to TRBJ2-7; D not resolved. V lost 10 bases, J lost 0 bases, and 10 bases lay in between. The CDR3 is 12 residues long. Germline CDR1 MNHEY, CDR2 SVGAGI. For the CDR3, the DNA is TGTGCCACCTCGCGCGCCTCCTACGAGCAGTACTTC. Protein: CATSRASYEQYF.

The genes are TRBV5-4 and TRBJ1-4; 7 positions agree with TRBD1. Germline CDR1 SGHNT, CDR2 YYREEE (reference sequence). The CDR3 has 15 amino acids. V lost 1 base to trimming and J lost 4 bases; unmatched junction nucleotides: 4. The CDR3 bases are TGTGCCAGCAGCTTGCCGGGACAGAATAATGAAAAACTGTTTTTT. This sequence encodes CASSLPGQNNEKLFF.

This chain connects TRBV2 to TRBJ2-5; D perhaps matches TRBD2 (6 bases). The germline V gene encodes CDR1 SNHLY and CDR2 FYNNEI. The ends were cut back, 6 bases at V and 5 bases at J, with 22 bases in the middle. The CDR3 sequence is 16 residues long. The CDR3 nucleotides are TGTGCCAGCAGCCTAATGGGGGGAAGTGTAATTGAGACCCAGTACTTC. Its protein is CASSLMGGSVIETQYF.

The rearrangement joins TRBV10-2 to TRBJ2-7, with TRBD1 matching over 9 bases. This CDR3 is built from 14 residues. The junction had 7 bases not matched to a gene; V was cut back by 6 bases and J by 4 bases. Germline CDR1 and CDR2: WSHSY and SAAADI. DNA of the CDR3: TGCGCCAGCAGCATACAGGGGGCTAGGTACGAGCAGTACTTC. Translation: CASSIQGARYEQYF.

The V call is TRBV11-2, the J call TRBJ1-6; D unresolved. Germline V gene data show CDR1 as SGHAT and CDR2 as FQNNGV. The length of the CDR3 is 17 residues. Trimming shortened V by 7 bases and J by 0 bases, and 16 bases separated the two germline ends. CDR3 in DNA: TGTGCCAGCACGGGGTCTTTAGGAAGCTCCTATAATTCACCCCTCCACTTT. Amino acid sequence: CASTGSLGSSYNSPLHF.

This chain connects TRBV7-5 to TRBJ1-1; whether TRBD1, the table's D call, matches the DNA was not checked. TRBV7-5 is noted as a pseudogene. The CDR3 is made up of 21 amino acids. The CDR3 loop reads CARSLALQGPSDTRVNTEAFF. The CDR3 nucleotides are TGTGCCAGAAGCTTAGCTCTCCAGGGCCCATCAGATACAAGGGTGAACACTGAAGCTTTCTTT.

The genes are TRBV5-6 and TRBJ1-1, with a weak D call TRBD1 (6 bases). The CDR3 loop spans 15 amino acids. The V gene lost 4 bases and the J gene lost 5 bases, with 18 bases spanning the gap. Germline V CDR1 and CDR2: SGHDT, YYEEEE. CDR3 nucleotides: TGTGCCAGCAGCGCCTCAGGGGTCGGGGGGACTGAAGCTTTCTTT. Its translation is CASSASGVGGTEAFF.

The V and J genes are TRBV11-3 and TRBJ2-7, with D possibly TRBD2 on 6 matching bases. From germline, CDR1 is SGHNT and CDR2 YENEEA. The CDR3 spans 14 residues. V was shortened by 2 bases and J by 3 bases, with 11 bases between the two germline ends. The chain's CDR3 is CASSLLGGVYEQYF. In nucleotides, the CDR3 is TGTGCCAGCAGCTTACTAGGCGGGGTCTACGAGCAGTACTTC.

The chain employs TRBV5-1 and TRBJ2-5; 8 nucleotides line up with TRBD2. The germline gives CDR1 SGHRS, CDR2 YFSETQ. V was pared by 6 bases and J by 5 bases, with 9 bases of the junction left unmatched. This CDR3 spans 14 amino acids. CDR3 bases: TGCGCCAGCAAACTCGGGGGGGCATGGGAGACCCAGTACTTC. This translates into CASKLGGAWETQYF.

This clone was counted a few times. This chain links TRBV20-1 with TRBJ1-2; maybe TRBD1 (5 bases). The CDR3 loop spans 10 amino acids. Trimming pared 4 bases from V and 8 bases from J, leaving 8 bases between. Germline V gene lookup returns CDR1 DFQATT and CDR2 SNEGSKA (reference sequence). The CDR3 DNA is TGCAGTGCTACGGACACCGGCTACACCTTC. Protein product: CSATDTGYTF.

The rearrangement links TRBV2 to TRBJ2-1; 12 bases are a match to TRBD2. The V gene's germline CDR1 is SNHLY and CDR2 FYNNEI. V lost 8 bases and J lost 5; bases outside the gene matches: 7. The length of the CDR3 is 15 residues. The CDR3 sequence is CASERLAGGNNEQFF. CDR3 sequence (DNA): TGTGCCAGCGAACGTCTAGCGGGAGGGAACAATGAGCAGTTCTTC.

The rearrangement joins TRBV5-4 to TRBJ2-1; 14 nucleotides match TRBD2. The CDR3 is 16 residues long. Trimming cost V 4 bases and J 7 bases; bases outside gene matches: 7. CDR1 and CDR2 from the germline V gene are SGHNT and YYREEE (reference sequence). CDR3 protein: CASSLRLAGGGNEQFF. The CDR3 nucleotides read TGTGCCAGCAGCCTCAGACTAGCGGGAGGGGGAAATGAGCAGTTCTTC. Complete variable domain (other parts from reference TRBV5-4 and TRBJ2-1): ETGVTQSPTHLIKTRGQQVTLRCSSQSGHNTVSWYQQALGQGPQFIFQYYREEENGRGNFPPRFSGLQFPNYSSELNVNALELDDSALYLCASSLRLAGGGNEQFFGPGTRLTVL.

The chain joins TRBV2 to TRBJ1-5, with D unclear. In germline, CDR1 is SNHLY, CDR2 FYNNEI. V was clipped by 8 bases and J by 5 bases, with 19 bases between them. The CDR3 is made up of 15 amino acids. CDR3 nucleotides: TGTGCCAGCCGAGTCTTATTGGACGGGGATCAGCCCCAGCATTTT. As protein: CASRVLLDGDQPQHF. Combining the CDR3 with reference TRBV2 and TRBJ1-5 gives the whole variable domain EPEVTQTPSHQVTQMGQEVILRCVPISNHLYFYWYRQILGQKVEFLVSFYNNEISEKSEIFDDQFSVERPDGSNFTLKIRSTKLEDSAMYFCASRVLLDGDQPQHFGDGTRLSIL.

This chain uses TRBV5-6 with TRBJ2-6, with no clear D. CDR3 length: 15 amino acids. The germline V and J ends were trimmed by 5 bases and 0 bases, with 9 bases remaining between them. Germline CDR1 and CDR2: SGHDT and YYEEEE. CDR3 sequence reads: CASRRYSSGANVLTF. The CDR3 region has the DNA TGTGCCAGCAGAAGATATAGCTCTGGGGCCAACGTCCTGACTTTC.

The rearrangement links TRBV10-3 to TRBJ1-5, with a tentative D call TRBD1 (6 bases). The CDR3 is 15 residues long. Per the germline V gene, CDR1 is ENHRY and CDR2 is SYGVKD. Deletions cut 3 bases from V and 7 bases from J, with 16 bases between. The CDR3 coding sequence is TGTGCCATCAGTGAAGCCGACAGGTTCGGCCAGCCCCAGCATTTT. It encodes CAISEADRFGQPQHF.

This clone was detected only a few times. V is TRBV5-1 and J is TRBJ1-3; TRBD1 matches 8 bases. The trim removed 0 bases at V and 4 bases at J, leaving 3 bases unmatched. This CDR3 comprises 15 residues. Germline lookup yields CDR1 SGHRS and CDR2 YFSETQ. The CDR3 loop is CASSLAAGGGNTIYF. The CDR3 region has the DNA TGCGCCAGCAGCTTGGCGGCAGGGGGCGGAAACACCATATATTTT.

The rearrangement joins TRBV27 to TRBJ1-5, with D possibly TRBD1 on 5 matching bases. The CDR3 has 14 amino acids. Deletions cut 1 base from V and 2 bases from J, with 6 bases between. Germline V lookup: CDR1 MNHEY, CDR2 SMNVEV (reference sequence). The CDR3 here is CASSLLGGNQPQHF. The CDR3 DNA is TGTGCCAGCAGTTTATTAGGGGGCAATCAGCCCCAGCATTTT.

This chain's CDR3 is CASSLDLFYEQYF. The CDR3 bases are TGCGCCAGCAGCTTGGATCTTTTCTACGAGCAGTACTTC. V usage is TRBV5-1 and J usage is TRBJ2-7, with D hard to call. Trimming took off 0 bases at V and 3 bases at J, with 7 bases between the two ends. Germline V gene lookup returns CDR1 SGHRS and CDR2 YFSETQ. CDR3 size: 13 residues.

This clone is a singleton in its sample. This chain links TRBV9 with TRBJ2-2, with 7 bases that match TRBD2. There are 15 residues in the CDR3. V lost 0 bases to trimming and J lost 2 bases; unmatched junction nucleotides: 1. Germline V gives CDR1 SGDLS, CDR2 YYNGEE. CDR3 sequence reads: CASSVGAGNTGELFF. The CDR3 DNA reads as TGTGCCAGCAGCGTAGGAGCGGGAAACACCGGGGAGCTGTTTTTT. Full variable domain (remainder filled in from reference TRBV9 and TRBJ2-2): DSGVTQTPKHLITATGQRVTLRCSPRSGDLSVYWYQQSLDQGLQFLIQYYNGEERAKGNILERFSAQQFPDLHSELNLSSLELGDSALYFCASSVGAGNTGELFFGEGSRLTVL.

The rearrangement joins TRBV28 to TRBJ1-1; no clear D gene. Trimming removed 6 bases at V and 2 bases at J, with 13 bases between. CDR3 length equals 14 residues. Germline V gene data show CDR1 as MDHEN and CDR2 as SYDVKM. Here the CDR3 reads CASSLRQVNTEAFF. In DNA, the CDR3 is TGTGCCAGCAGCCTCCGGCAGGTTAACACTGAAGCTTTCTTT.

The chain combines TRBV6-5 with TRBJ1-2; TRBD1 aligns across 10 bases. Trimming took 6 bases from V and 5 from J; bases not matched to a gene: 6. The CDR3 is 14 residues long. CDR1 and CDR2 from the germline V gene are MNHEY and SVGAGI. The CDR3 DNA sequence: TGTGCCAGCAGCAGAGCGGACAGGGGGTATGGCTACACCTTC. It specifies CASSRADRGYGYTF.

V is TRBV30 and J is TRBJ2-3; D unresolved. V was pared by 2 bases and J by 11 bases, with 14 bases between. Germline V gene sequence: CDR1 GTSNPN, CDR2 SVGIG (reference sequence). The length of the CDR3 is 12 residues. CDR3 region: CAWSTKQSKQYF. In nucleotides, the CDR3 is TGTGCCTGGAGTACCAAACAGTCAAAGCAGTATTTT.

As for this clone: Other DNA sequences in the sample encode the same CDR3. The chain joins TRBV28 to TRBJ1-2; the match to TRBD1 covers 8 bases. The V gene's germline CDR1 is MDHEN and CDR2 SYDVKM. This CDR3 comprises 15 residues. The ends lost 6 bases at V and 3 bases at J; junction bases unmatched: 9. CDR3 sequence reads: CASRKRTGTYYGYTF. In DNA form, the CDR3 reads TGTGCCAGCAGAAAAAGGACAGGGACCTACTATGGCTACACCTTC.

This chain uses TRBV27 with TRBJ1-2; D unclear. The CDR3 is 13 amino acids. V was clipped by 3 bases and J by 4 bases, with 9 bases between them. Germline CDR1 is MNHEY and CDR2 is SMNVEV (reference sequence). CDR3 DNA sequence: TGTGCCAGCAGTTTGAACTCCCCCTATGGCTACACCTTC. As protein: CASSLNSPYGYTF.

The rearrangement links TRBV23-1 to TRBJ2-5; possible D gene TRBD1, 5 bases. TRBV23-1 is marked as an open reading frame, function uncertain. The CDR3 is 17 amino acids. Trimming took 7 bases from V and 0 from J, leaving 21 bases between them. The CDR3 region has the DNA TGCGCCAGCACCCATAGCCTGACAGACAATTACCAAGAGACCCAGTACTTC. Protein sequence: CASTHSLTDNYQETQYF.

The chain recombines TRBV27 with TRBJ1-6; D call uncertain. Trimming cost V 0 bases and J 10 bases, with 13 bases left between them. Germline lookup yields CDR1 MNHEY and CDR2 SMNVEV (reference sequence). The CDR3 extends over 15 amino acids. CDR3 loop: CASSLSGRLYSPLHF. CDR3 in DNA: TGTGCCAGCAGTTTATCAGGGAGGCTGTACTCACCCCTCCACTTT.